Listed here is a single T cell receptor (beta chain). This entry comes from a study of blood T cell repertoires in COVID-19. Whole-study context: Samples came from the United States, Italy and Spain, spanning acute and convalescent COVID-19.

Original handling: Amplifying reference gene primers gave estimates of nucleated cell counts. TCRdb's table, derived via immunoSEQ multiplex PCR, lists solely in-frame clones and lacks some. V, J and clone size were drawn from that table, and D and trimming were deduced from the DNA. The data contain about 100,000 clones, approximately 85% of them singletons. V lost 3 bases, J lost 9 bases, and 3 bases stayed unmatched. Germline CDR1 is SNHLY and CDR2 is FYNNEI. The CDR3 is made up of 14 amino acids. The chain is built from TRBV2 and TRBJ1-6, with 9 bases that match TRBD1. This TCR was sampled from a woman aged 55-69 years with acute or convalescent COVID-19. The material sequenced was peripheral blood. The CDR3 region has the DNA TGTGCCAGCAGTGACAACAGGGGGCGTTCACCCCTCCACTTT. This translates into CASSDNRGRSPLHF.